Below are 20 T cell receptor beta chains sequenced from a single sample in a study of graft-versus-host responses after intestinal transplantation. The method was immunoSEQ multiplex PCR; TCRdb's version includes in-frame clones alone and lacks a portion of them. The data contain over 100,000 clones, roughly 92% of them singletons. These receptors lack a known antigen. The specimen comprised unstimulated CD4+ T cells sorted from spleen or lymph node cells, sampled before transplant. These receptors were collected from a human donor who was the organ donor for an intestinal transplant.

The gene calls are TRBV4-2 and TRBJ2-7; TRBD1 matches at 7 bases. CDR3 length: 13 amino acids. The germline CDR1 and CDR2 sequences are LGHNA and YNFKEQ. Germline trimming cut 4 bases from V and 4 bases from J; bases unmatched to any gene: 4. Here the CDR3 reads CASSLDRLYEQYF. The CDR3 coding sequence is TGTGCCAGCAGCCTGGACAGGTTATACGAGCAGTACTTC.

The chain recombines TRBV4-2 with TRBJ2-2; D unclear. The CDR3 covers 16 residues. Trimming cost V 2 bases and J 2 bases, with 12 bases left between them. Germline assignment: CDR1 LGHNA and CDR2 YNFKEQ. CDR3 region: CASSQPRAPNTGELFF. The DNA of the CDR3 is TGTGCCAGCAGCCAACCCCGGGCCCCAAACACCGGGGAGCTGTTTTTT.

The chain couples TRBV4-1 to TRBJ2-1; the D is unclear. Germline V CDR1 and CDR2: MGHRA, YSYEKL. This CDR3 spans 15 amino acids. V was trimmed by 1 base and J by 4 bases, leaving 11 bases between them. The CDR3 DNA sequence: TGCGCCAGCAGCCAAGGTTCTGGCGGATACAATGAGCAGTTCTTC. Translated, it gives CASSQGSGGYNEQFF.

The V gene is TRBV15, the J gene TRBJ1-1; tentatively, D is TRBD1 (5 bases). This CDR3 region has 15 residues. Trimming stripped 0 bases from V and 4 bases from J, with 12 bases between. Germline CDR1 and CDR2: LNHNV and YYDKDF (reference sequence). CDR3 amino acids: CATSRDFLGGTEAFF. The DNA for the CDR3 is TGTGCCACCAGCAGAGATTTCCTTGGGGGCACTGAAGCTTTCTTT. Combining the CDR3 with reference TRBV15 and TRBJ1-1 gives the whole variable domain DAMVIQNPRYQVTQFGKPVTLSCSQTLNHNVMYWYQQKSSQAPKLLFHYYDKDFNNEADTPDNFQSRRPNTSFCFLDIRSPGLGDTAMYLCATSRDFLGGTEAFFGQGTRLTVV.

The rearrangement links TRBV5-8 to TRBJ2-5, with D uncertain. The CDR3 loop spans 11 amino acids. The V and J ends lost 0 bases and 8 bases respectively, with 5 bases between them. Germline V lookup: CDR1 SGHTS, CDR2 YDEGEE. Written as DNA, the CDR3 is TGTGCCAGCAGCTTGGGGGGAACCCAGTACTTC. Amino acids: CASSLGGTQYF.

The chain recombines TRBV6-1 with TRBJ2-2, with a possible D match to TRBD1 (5 bases). V gave up 4 bases and J gave up 6 bases, with 9 bases separating them. Germline-derived CDR1 and CDR2 are MNHNS and SASEGT. The CDR3 is 13 amino acids. The CDR3 DNA reads TGTGCCAGCAGTGGTGGCAGGGCCGGGGAGCTGTTTTTT. Its translation is CASSGGRAGELFF.

The genes are TRBV10-3 and TRBJ1-2; 8 bases are shared with TRBD1. CDR1 ENHRY and CDR2 SYGVKD come from the germline V gene. The CDR3 has 16 residues. The trim removed 4 bases at V and 1 base at J, leaving 8 bases unmatched. The CDR3 sequence: CAISGAGTGNNYGYTF. The CDR3 DNA is TGTGCCATCAGTGGAGCTGGGACAGGAAATAACTATGGCTACACCTTC.

The rearrangement joins TRBV6-1 to TRBJ2-7; 7 bases line up with TRBD1. This CDR3 contains 11 residues. Germline CDR1 reads MNHNS; CDR2 reads SASEGT. V lost 6 bases, J lost 4 bases, and 0 bases stayed unmatched. CDR3: CASRTGYEQYF. As DNA, the CDR3 is TGTGCCAGCAGGACAGGGTACGAGCAGTACTTC.

This clone came up once. This chain links TRBV9 with TRBJ2-2; possible D gene TRBD1, 5 bases. The CDR3 runs 15 residues. V lost 0 bases and J 0 bases, leaving 6 bases between the germline ends. Looked up from germline, CDR1 is SGDLS and CDR2 is YYNGEE. The CDR3 region has the DNA TGTGCCAGCAGCGTAGTGGACACGAACACCGGGGAGCTGTTTTTT. As protein: CASSVVDTNTGELFF.

The CDR3 loop is CASTLSGTPYF. The CDR3 coding sequence is TGTGCCAGCACTCTCAGCGGTACCCCTTATTTT. The V and J genes are TRBV25-1 and TRBJ2-3; TRBD2 is a possible D gene (5 bases). Between the trimmed V and J ends, which lost 7 bases and 15 bases, there was a span of 17 bases. This CDR3 has 11 residues. Germline V gene sequence: CDR1 MGHDK, CDR2 SYGVNS. The full variable domain, completed using reference TRBV25-1 and TRBJ2-3, is EADIYQTPRYLVIGTGKKITLECSQTMGHDKMYWYQQDPGMELHLIHYSYGVNSTEKGDLSSESTVSRIRTEHFPLTLESARPSHTSQYLCASTLSGTPYFGPGTRLTVL.

This chain connects TRBV4-1 to TRBJ2-2; 13 bases are shared with TRBD2. The V gene's germline CDR1 is MGHRA and CDR2 YSYEKL. J gave up 5 bases and V 1 base, and 10 bases lay outside the gene matches. The CDR3 covers 19 residues. CDR3: CASSQALRTSGSWTGELFF. The CDR3 DNA reads as TGCGCCAGCAGCCAAGCTCTGCGGACTAGCGGGAGTTGGACCGGGGAGCTGTTTTTT.

The chain employs TRBV6-1 and TRBJ2-1; no clear D gene. The V gene lost 8 bases and the J gene lost 6 bases, with 17 bases spanning the gap. The V gene's germline CDR1 is MNHNS and CDR2 SASEGT. This CDR3 spans 14 amino acids. The CDR3 DNA follows: TGTGCCAGCGCCGGTCAGGTGATCAGCAATGAGCAGTTCTTC. Its protein product is CASAGQVISNEQFF.

The chain couples TRBV9 to TRBJ2-7, with D perhaps matching TRBD1 or TRBD2 (5 bases each). In germline, CDR1 is SGDLS, CDR2 YYNGEE. The V end was cut by 3 bases, the J end by 0 bases, with 10 bases between. This CDR3 is built from 14 residues. The CDR3 sequence is CASSGGTYSYEQYF. As DNA, the CDR3 is TGTGCCAGCAGCGGAGGGACGTACTCCTACGAGCAGTACTTC. Together with reference TRBV9 and TRBJ2-7, the CDR3 gives the full variable domain: DSGVTQTPKHLITATGQRVTLRCSPRSGDLSVYWYQQSLDQGLQFLIQYYNGEERAKGNILERFSAQQFPDLHSELNLSSLELGDSALYFCASSGGTYSYEQYFGPGTRLTVT.

Here the CDR3 DNA reads TGTGCCAGCAGCGCCGGGACTAGCGGGAGAGGGACCCAGTACTTC. It codes for CASSAGTSGRGTQYF. The J gene is TRBJ2-5, the V gene TRBV9; 14 bases are a match to TRBD2. The CDR3 totals 15 residues. V trimming: 3 bases; J trimming: 7 bases; junction bases outside the gene matches: 5. CDR1 and CDR2 from the germline V gene are SGDLS and YYNGEE. The full variable domain, completed using reference TRBV9 and TRBJ2-5, is DSGVTQTPKHLITATGQRVTLRCSPRSGDLSVYWYQQSLDQGLQFLIQYYNGEERAKGNILERFSAQQFPDLHSELNLSSLELGDSALYFCASSAGTSGRGTQYFGPGTRLLVL.

The chain combines TRBV5-1 with TRBJ1-6; 7 bases align to TRBD1. The CDR3 has 14 amino acids. Unmatched junction bases numbered 5, after V lost 4 bases and J lost 7 bases. Germline V lookup: CDR1 SGHRS, CDR2 YFSETQ. For the CDR3, the DNA is TGCGCCAGCAGCCTGGGACAGATGAATTCACCCCTCCACTTT. The encoded protein is CASSLGQMNSPLHF. Using reference TRBV5-1 and TRBJ1-6 for the parts outside the CDR3, the full variable domain is KAGVTQTPRYLIKTRGQQVTLSCSPISGHRSVSWYQQTPGQGLQFLFEYFSETQRNKGNFPGRFSGRQFSNSRSEMNVSTLELGDSALYLCASSLGQMNSPLHFGNGTRLTVT.

V and J are TRBV7-9 and TRBJ2-1; TRBD2 aligns across 9 bases. J was trimmed by 8 bases and V by 4 bases; bases with no gene match: 6. Germline lookup yields CDR1 SEHNR and CDR2 FQNEAQ (reference sequence). The length of the CDR3 is 14 residues. CDR3 region: CASSSSGTSHEQFF. As DNA, the CDR3 is TGTGCCAGCAGCTCGTCCGGGACTAGCCATGAGCAGTTCTTC.

This chain joins TRBV6-5 and TRBJ2-3; D assignment may be TRBD1 or TRBD2 (5 bases each). Germline CDR1 is MNHEY and CDR2 is SVGAGI. V was shortened by 6 bases and J by 6 bases, with 10 bases between the two germline ends. The CDR3 is 12 residues long. This chain's CDR3 is CASRGTADTQYF. The DNA of the CDR3 is TGTGCCAGCAGGGGGACGGCGGATACGCAGTATTTT.

Here the CDR3 reads CASSEWLTGELFF. DNA for the CDR3: TGTGCCAGCAGTGAATGGCTAACCGGGGAGCTGTTTTTT. This chain joins TRBV2 and TRBJ2-2; D not certain. In germline, CDR1 is SNHLY, CDR2 FYNNEI. Trimming left V 2 bases short and J 5 bases short, with 6 bases between. This CDR3 region has 13 residues.

This sequence joins TRBV4-2 and TRBJ1-3; the D is unclear. The V and J ends lost 1 base and 0 bases respectively, with 10 bases between them. The CDR3 has 16 amino acids. The germline V gene encodes CDR1 LGHNA and CDR2 YNFKEQ. The CDR3 here is CASSQGPTYSGNTIYF. For the CDR3, the DNA is TGTGCCAGCAGCCAAGGGCCGACATACTCTGGAAACACCATATATTTT.

The gene calls are TRBV28 and TRBJ1-2, with D unclear. The V gene lost 4 bases and the J gene lost 4 bases, with 13 bases spanning the gap. Germline CDR1 reads MDHEN; CDR2 reads SYDVKM. The CDR3 contains 14 residues. CDR3: CASSWGGGAYGYTF. CDR3 nucleotides: TGTGCCAGCAGTTGGGGAGGCGGCGCCTATGGCTACACCTTC.